These 9 T cell receptor beta chains share one sample of origin, sequenced in a study of Tregs in tolerant kidney transplant recipients (dated by TCRdb to 2018 to 2020). Receptor amplification or capture employed the immunoSEQ multiplex PCR assay. TCRdb took over this immuneACCESS table, retaining in-frame rearrangements with V and J assigned. Such tables are incomplete; in checked studies, under half of the missing clones stem from an unresolved V gene, and the remainder is unexplained. The sample table on file contains under 55,000 clones. Of the sample, roughly 0.8% is held by the ten largest clones. According to the study, the label for this sample's time point signals: blood sample drawn before combined kidney and bone marrow transplant. The sequences come from CD4+ T cells from blood, collected before the transplant. The receptor source for this set is a human donor who received a combined kidney and bone marrow transplant.

Comments on this clone: Sequencing ends 3 residues short of the CDR3 end; the germline J gene provides the rest. This rearrangement joins TRBV5-1 to TRBJ1-1; weak D call: TRBD1 (5 bases). Per germline, CDR1 SGHRS and CDR2 YFSETQ. V was clipped by 0 bases and J by 4 bases, with 13 bases between them. The CDR3 totals 15 residues. CDR3 sequence: CASSLAREGSTEAFF. The DNA read from the CDR3 is TGCGCCAGCAGCTTGGCCCGGGAGGGGTCCACTGAA.

About this clone itself: With the read ending 3 residues before the CDR3 end, the germline J gene is used to fill in that end. The chain recombines TRBV18 with TRBJ1-1; D may be TRBD1 (5 bases). Trimming pared 0 bases from V and 2 bases from J, leaving 10 bases between. The CDR3 consists of 15 residues. Germline V CDR1 and CDR2: KGHSH, LQKENI. The CDR3 spells CASSPPTGGNTEAFF. CDR3 bases read: TGTGCCAGCTCACCACCTACCGGGGGAAACACTGAA.

Turning to this clone: The CDR3 end is not reached by the read, which stops 3 residues before it; the germline J gene fills it in. The chain carries TRBV7-8 and TRBJ1-2; 8 bases fit TRBD1. The CDR3 consists of 17 residues. The V segment lost 1 base and the J segment 7 bases; nucleotides outside the gene matches: 14. Germline V gene lookup returns CDR1 SGHVS and CDR2 FQNEAQ. The CDR3 loop reads CASSLVSRWQGAPGYTF. The DNA read from the CDR3 is TGTGCCAGCAGCTTAGTTTCCAGGTGGCAGGGGGCTCCTGGC.

To note about this clone: Read sequence stops 3 residues before the CDR3 end, and the germline J gene provides the missing end. The rearrangement links TRBV19 to TRBJ1-2; 8 nucleotides line up with TRBD1. The J segment lost 2 bases and the V segment lost 8 bases, leaving 19 bases of the junction unmatched. Germline assignment: CDR1 LNHDA and CDR2 SQIVND (reference sequence). This CDR3 has 18 residues. CDR3 DNA, as far as it was read: TGTGCCAGTCAAAAGGGGACCTTGACCAGGGGGCGGAACTATGGC. This translates into CASQKGTLTRGRNYG. The entire CDR3 protein reads CASQKGTLTRGRNYGYTF. The complete variable domain, with remaining parts taken from reference TRBV19 and TRBJ1-2, reads DGGITQSPKYLFRKEGQNVTLSCEQNLNHDAMYWYRQDPGQGLRLIYYSQIVNDFQKGDIAEGYSVSREKKESFPLTVTSAQKNPTAFYLCASQKGTLTRGRNYGYTFGSGTRLTVV.

With respect to this clone: The CDR3 is cut off 3 residues early in the read; its end comes from the germline J gene. This chain connects TRBV18 to TRBJ1-2; 7 nucleotides align to TRBD1. The V and J ends lost 3 bases and 4 bases, in that order; junction bases with no gene match: 11. In germline, CDR1 is KGHSH, CDR2 LQKENI. This CDR3 region has 16 residues. CDR3 amino acids: CASSPPDRVGSYGYTF. Partial CDR3 DNA: TGTGCCAGCTCACCGCCCGACAGGGTGGGTTCCTATGGC.

With respect to this clone: From the germline J gene comes the end of the CDR3, since the read stops 3 residues before it. This sequence joins TRBV19 and TRBJ1-2, with a possible D match to TRBD1 (5 bases). Trimming removed 7 bases from V and 1 base from J, with 16 bases in between. From germline, CDR1 is LNHDA and CDR2 SQIVND (reference sequence). This CDR3 contains 15 residues. This CDR3 reads CASTRRAASNYGYTF. The sequenced CDR3 bases are TGTGCCAGTACGCGCAGGGCTGCTAGTAACTATGGC.

To note about this clone: Read sequence stops 3 residues before the CDR3 end, and the germline J gene provides the missing end. The V call is TRBV5-1, the J call TRBJ1-2; the D gene is possibly TRBD1 (6 bases). Between the trimmed V and J ends, which lost 0 bases and 7 bases, there was a span of 16 bases. Looked up from germline, CDR1 is SGHRS and CDR2 is YFSETQ. The CDR3 runs 15 residues. The CDR3 spells CASSLAVGGLRGYTF. The sequenced CDR3 bases are TGCGCCAGCAGCTTGGCCGTGGGGGGGCTTCGTGGC.

A note on this clone: With the read ending 3 residues before the CDR3 end, the germline J gene is used to fill in that end. The chain combines TRBV18 with TRBJ2-2; D is perhaps TRBD2 (5 bases). V shed 3 bases and J shed 7 bases, with 15 bases lying between them. Germline loops: CDR1 KGHSH, CDR2 LQKENI. The CDR3 extends over 15 amino acids. Incomplete CDR3 DNA: TGTGCCAGCTCACCCAGCCGAGGGCCGGTCGGGGAG. Protein: CASSPSRGPVGE. The CDR3, in full, reads CASSPSRGPVGELFF.

A word on this clone: Coverage ceases 3 residues before the CDR3 finishes, and the germline J gene fills in the end. The chain has TRBV7-2 and TRBJ1-5; TRBD1 is a possible D gene (6 bases). The ends were cut back, 1 base at V and 7 bases at J, with 8 bases in the middle. Germline values: CDR1 SGHTA, CDR2 FQGNSA. The CDR3 has 13 amino acids. The sequenced part of the CDR3 DNA is TGTGCCAGCAGCTTAGAGAGGGGGCAGCCC. It translates to CASSLERGQP. The whole CDR3 is CASSLERGQPQHF.